This TCR beta chain was identified in a study of tumor and adjacent non-tumor tissue in lung cancer. Study-level background: Histology: around twelve adenocarcinoma, a couple of squamous cell carcinoma, 1 small cell lung cancer. Some 3.9 million productive TCRbeta reads were obtained per sample on average.

No cell sorting was done before RNA was extracted from the tissue. This non-tumor lung sample came from over 3 cm beyond the tumor edge. A modified ARM-PCR protocol with three rounds of nested PCR amplified TCRbeta. TCRdb analysed the multiplex PCR reads with MiXCR anew, one entry per CDR3 protein. The data show over 100,000 distinct CDR3 sequences, over 55% seen once. This clonotype was seen many times. Source material: distant non-tumor lung tissue. The receptor was derived from a man aged 60-69 years with non-small cell lung cancer.

The CDR3: CASRHRNQPQHF. The CDR3 nucleotides are TGTGCCAGCAGACACAGAAATCAGCCCCAGCATTTT. The chain links TRBV6-5 to TRBJ1-5, with D hard to call. Germline V CDR1 and CDR2: MNHEY, SVGAGI. This CDR3 is built from 12 residues. V was trimmed by 6 bases and J by 4 bases, leaving 7 bases between them.